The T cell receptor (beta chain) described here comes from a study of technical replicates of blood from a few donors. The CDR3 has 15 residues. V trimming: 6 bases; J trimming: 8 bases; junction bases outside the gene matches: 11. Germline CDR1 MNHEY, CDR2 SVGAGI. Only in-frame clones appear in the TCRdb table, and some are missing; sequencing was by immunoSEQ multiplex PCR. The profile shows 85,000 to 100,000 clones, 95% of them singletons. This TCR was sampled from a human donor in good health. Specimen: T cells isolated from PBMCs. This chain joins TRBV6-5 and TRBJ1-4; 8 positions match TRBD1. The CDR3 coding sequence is TGTGCCAGCAGAGACTCCGGGACAGGAAACGAAAAACTGTTTTTT. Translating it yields CASRDSGTGNEKLFF.